Listed below are T cell receptor beta chains from one sample, sequenced in a study of T cell changes during pregnancy in multiple sclerosis. Some clones are missing from TCRdb's copy, which holds only in-frame ones; the method was immunoSEQ multiplex PCR. The sample gives some 46,000 clones, roughly 92% of which show up once; approximately 0.39% is in the top ten. The specimen was CD4+ T cells from peripheral blood mononuclear cells, collected after pregnancy. These receptor sequences come from a female donor with multiple sclerosis, enrolled in a pregnancy study. Each CDR3 is given with its conserved first and last residue. Each record gives: D gene, V gene, clone size, J gene, CDR3 protein, CDR3 DNA. The D gene is left open where the match is weak. The size field is filled for only some rows; it gives once, few, many or a size class.

>-|TRBV5-5|-|TRBJ1-1
CASSLLTGMNTEAFF
TGTGCCAGCAGCTTGCTTACAGGAATGAACACTGAAGCTTTCTTT
>TRBD1|TRBV30|-|TRBJ1-1
CAWSVLPTGAVTEAFF
TGTGCCTGGAGTGTACTCCCTACAGGGGCGGTCACTGAAGCTTTCTTT
>-|TRBV2|-|TRBJ1-4
CASIQGPTNEKLFF
TGTGCCAGCATACAGGGTCCTACTAATGAAAAACTGTTTTTT
>-|TRBV7-9|-|TRBJ2-5
CASSSIKETQYF
TGTGCCAGCAGCTCCATCAAAGAGACCCAGTACTTC
>TRBD2|TRBV5-1|-|TRBJ2-7
CASSLADTSGAYEQYF
TGCGCCAGCAGCTTGGCCGACACTAGCGGAGCCTACGAGCAGTACTTC
>TRBD2|TRBV7-9|few|TRBJ2-2
CASSPSGGNTGELFF
TGTGCCAGCAGTCCTAGCGGGGGGAACACCGGGGAGCTGTTTTTT
>-|TRBV9|-|TRBJ2-3
CASSRGLTPGTQYF
TGTGCCAGCAGCCGGGGACTTACCCCCGGTACGCAGTATTTT
>-|TRBV11-2|-|TRBJ1-1
CASSLEGQTAWNTEAFF
TGTGCCAGCAGCTTAGAGGGGCAAACGGCATGGAACACTGAAGCTTTCTTT
>-|TRBV7-2|-|TRBJ1-2
CASSLVPGSDYGYTF
TGTGCCAGCAGCTTAGTGCCGGGGTCAGACTATGGCTACACCTTC
>-|TRBV5-4|-|TRBJ1-2
CASSLTDANYGYTF
TGTGCCAGCAGCTTGACAGACGCTAACTATGGCTACACCTTC
>-|TRBV10-1|-|TRBJ1-2
CASSESRSYGYTF
TGCGCCAGCAGTGAGTCGCGGTCCTATGGCTACACCTTC
>-|TRBV19|-|TRBJ2-2
CASSIPRTAGSDTGELFF
TGTGCCAGTAGTATCCCCAGGACAGCTGGCTCAGACACCGGGGAGCTGTTTTTT
>TRBD1|TRBV6-5|-|TRBJ2-1
CASRKQGGQGNEQFF
TGTGCCAGCAGGAAACAGGGGGGACAGGGCAATGAGCAGTTCTTC
>-|TRBV4-1|-|TRBJ1-2
CASSQGLPGGYGYTF
TGCGCCAGCAGCCAAGGTTTGCCGGGGGGCTATGGCTACACCTTC
>-|TRBV4-3|once|TRBJ2-2
CASSGGSLLSGTGELFF
TGCGCCAGCAGTGGAGGTAGCTTACTTTCGGGCACCGGGGAGCTGTTTTTT
>-|TRBV5-1|once|TRBJ2-3
CASSYSAGLDTQYF
TGCGCCAGCAGCTATTCCGCGGGTCTGGATACGCAGTATTTT
>TRBD1|TRBV2|-|TRBJ2-1
CASSETGQGPNEQFF
TGTGCCAGCAGTGAGACGGGACAGGGCCCCAATGAGCAGTTCTTC
>TRBD2|TRBV19|-|TRBJ2-4
CASSSRLAGGPSPLAKNIQYF
TGTGCCAGTAGTAGTCGACTAGCGGGAGGGCCCAGCCCTTTAGCCAAAAACATTCAGTACTTC
>TRBD1|TRBV9|-|TRBJ2-3
CASSVTEGGTQYF
TGTGCCAGCAGCGTAACAGAAGGGGGCACGCAGTATTTT
>TRBD2|TRBV19|-|TRBJ2-5
CASSIGGRAGETQYF
TGTGCCAGTAGTATCGGCGGGAGGGCCGGAGAGACCCAGTACTTC
>TRBD2|TRBV10-3|-|TRBJ2-1
CAISANGLAGDEQFF
TGTGCCATCAGCGCCAATGGACTAGCGGGAGATGAGCAGTTCTTC
>-|TRBV4-2|once|TRBJ2-4
CASSQELAKNIQYF
TGTGCCAGCAGCCAAGAACTAGCCAAAAACATTCAGTACTTC
>TRBD1|TRBV7-9|-|TRBJ1-2
CASSATGALNGYTF
TGTGCCAGCAGCGCGACAGGGGCCTTGAACGGCTACACCTTC
>-|TRBV30|-|TRBJ1-2
CAWTLNRAGGYTF
TGTGCCTGGACTCTGAACAGGGCTGGGGGCTACACCTTC
>-|TRBV30|-|TRBJ1-5
CAWSEQGNQPQHF
TGTGCCTGGAGTGAACAGGGTAATCAGCCCCAGCATTTT
>TRBD2|TRBV10-3|-|TRBJ2-7
CAIGLAGDEQYF
TGTGCCATCGGACTAGCGGGAGACGAGCAGTACTTC
>TRBD1|TRBV9|-|TRBJ1-1
CASSGRGNEAFF
TGTGCCAGCAGCGGCAGGGGGAATGAAGCTTTCTTT
>TRBD1|TRBV30|-|TRBJ1-5
CAWSPGTGSWQPQHF
TGTGCCTGGAGCCCCGGGACAGGGTCATGGCAGCCCCAGCATTTT
>-|TRBV30|-|TRBJ1-1
CAWSNTRHNTEAFF
TGTGCCTGGAGTAACACGAGACACAACACTGAAGCTTTCTTT
>-|TRBV2|-|TRBJ1-2
CASRVDSHGYGYTF
TGTGCCAGCAGGGTGGACAGCCACGGCTATGGCTACACCTTC
>TRBD2|TRBV6-5|-|TRBJ2-7
CASSRWGGTPYEQYF
TGTGCCAGCAGTCGCTGGGGGGGAACCCCCTACGAGCAGTACTTC
>-|TRBV13|few|TRBJ1-3
CASSLGLRGANTIYF
TGTGCCAGCAGCTTAGGCCTCCGGGGAGCAAACACCATATATTTT
>-|TRBV7-2|-|TRBJ2-3
CASSSALEADTQYF
TGTGCCAGCAGCTCCGCCCTCGAAGCGGATACGCAGTATTTT
>-|TRBV30|-|TRBJ2-7
CAWSPHYYEQYF
TGTGCCTGGAGTCCCCACTACTACGAGCAGTACTTC
>-|TRBV28|-|TRBJ2-1
CASSLVGVRGGEQFF
TGTGCCAGCAGTTTAGTGGGGGTAAGGGGGGGTGAGCAGTTCTTC
>-|TRBV11-2|-|TRBJ1-1
CASSLEHHTEAFF
TGTGCCAGCAGCTTAGAACATCACACTGAAGCTTTCTTT
>TRBD1|TRBV7-2|-|TRBJ1-2
CASSLNQPGQGYGYTF
TGTGCCAGCAGCTTGAACCAACCGGGACAGGGATATGGCTACACCTTC
>-|TRBV19|-|TRBJ2-7
CASNAGSSYEQYF
TGTGCCAGTAACGCAGGAAGCTCCTACGAGCAGTACTTC
>-|TRBV5-1|-|TRBJ2-2
CASSLLPYPRTGELFF
TGCGCCAGCAGCTTGCTGCCCTACCCGAGAACCGGGGAGCTGTTTTTT
>-|TRBV7-8|-|TRBJ2-3
CASSLALRQAGDTQYF
TGTGCCAGCAGCTTAGCCCTGAGACAGGCAGGGGATACGCAGTATTTT
>-|TRBV18|-|TRBJ2-2
CASSEYGTGELFF
TGTGCCAGCTCTGAGTACGGCACCGGGGAGCTGTTTTTT
>-|TRBV21-1|-|TRBJ1-1
CASSPMGAHHIEAFF
TGTGCCAGCAGCCCCATGGGGGCACACCACATTGAAGCTTTCTTT
>-|TRBV5-5|-|TRBJ2-5
CASSRVPGMETQYF
TGTGCCAGCAGCCGGGTTCCAGGGATGGAGACCCAGTACTTC
>-|TRBV19|-|TRBJ1-5
CASTGVGNQPQHF
TGTGCCAGTACAGGGGTGGGCAATCAGCCCCAGCATTTT
>-|TRBV19|-|TRBJ1-5
CASSIAVNQPQHF
TGTGCCAGTAGTATAGCAGTCAATCAGCCCCAGCATTTT
>TRBD1|TRBV6-6|-|TRBJ2-7
CASSSGDRARYEQYF
TGTGCCAGCAGTTCTGGGGACAGGGCGCGGTACGAGCAGTACTTC
>TRBD2|TRBV20-1|-|TRBJ2-4
CSAPSQRERYF
TGCAGTGCCCCCTCCCAGCGGGAGAGGTACTTC
>-|TRBV30|once|TRBJ2-3
CAWRRQGGDTQYF
TGTGCCTGGAGGAGGCAGGGGGGTGATACGCAGTATTTT
>TRBD2|TRBV6-1|-|TRBJ2-3
CATTTLAGSTDTQYF
TGTGCCACCACCACTCTAGCGGGAAGCACAGATACGCAGTATTTT
>-|TRBV7-2|-|TRBJ1-2
CASSLGKAVNYGYTF
TGTGCCAGCAGCTTAGGGAAGGCGGTTAACTATGGCTACACCTTC
>-|TRBV28|-|TRBJ1-2
CASSSSGSGNYGYTF
TGTGCCAGCAGTTCCTCCGGGAGCGGTAACTATGGCTACACCTTC
>TRBD2|TRBV10-2|-|TRBJ2-7
CASSVVAGSSEQYF
TGCGCCAGCAGTGTAGTAGCGGGGAGCTCCGAGCAGTACTTC
>-|TRBV5-6|few|TRBJ2-3
CASSPGWGRSTDTQYF
TGTGCCAGCAGCCCTGGGTGGGGGCGTAGCACAGATACGCAGTATTTT